This T cell receptor (beta chain) derives from a study of CD8+CD57+ T cells in acquired aplastic anemia. Overall study: Sorted CD4+ and CD8+ cell DNA averaged approximately 3.4 ug. Study-wide points: With respect to CD8+ Simpson's diversity, patients and controls did not differ significantly.

CDR3 length equals 13 residues. Trimming at V came to 6 bases and at J to 4 bases, leaving 6 bases not matched to a gene. The germline gives CDR1 LNHDA, CDR2 SQIVND (reference sequence). To note about this clonotype: What it binds is not known.

Profiling of TCR beta VDJ combinations and CDR3 sequences used genomic DNA as template. TCRdb itself ran the reads through MiXCR, one entry per CDR3 protein. Here the sample spans about 190,000 distinct CDR3 sequences, 50% to 75% being singletons. The specimen was sorted CD4+, CD8+, or CD8+CD57+ T cells (not recorded which) from PBMCs. This receptor was taken from a human donor with severe aplastic anemia or a healthy control (not recorded which). This chain joins TRBV19 and TRBJ2-7, with TRBD1 matching 7 bases. The CDR3 loop is CASSPRGQYEQYF. CDR3 coding DNA: TGTGCCAGTAGCCCCCGGGGACAGTACGAGCAGTACTTC.